This T cell receptor beta chain was recovered during a study of blood T cell repertoires in COVID-19. Study-wide context: The United States, Italy and Spain were the sources of the acute and convalescent COVID-19 samples.

The CDR3 sequence is 14 residues long. In germline, CDR1 is SGHDT, CDR2 YYEEEE. Trimming took 4 bases from V and 3 from J; bases not matched to a gene: 3. Data came from immunoSEQ multiplex PCR; TCRdb stores just in-frame clones and leaves some out. The table includes about 66,000 clones, just under 90% detected once. This clone was seen just once. The sample consisted of peripheral blood. This clonotype originated in a man between 60 and 75 years old with acute or convalescent COVID-19. The chain employs TRBV5-6 and TRBJ1-5; 8 bases align to TRBD1. CDR3 coding DNA: TGTGCCAGCAGCCGGACAGGGCCCAATCAGCCCCAGCATTTT. Encoded protein: CASSRTGPNQPQHF.